This TCR beta chain is from a study of monozygotic twins with inflammatory bowel disease. Study-wide results and limits: Healthy twins shared more clonotypes with others than IBD patients, most markedly active ones. Healthy co-twins showed greater TCRbeta diversity (inverse Simpson) than IBD patients.

CDR1 is LNHNV, CDR2 YYDKDF, per germline (reference sequence). The CDR3 sequence is 14 residues long. Blood (approximately 2.5 ml) was collected from every donor individually. In the case of this clonotype: The antigen remains unidentified.

TCRdb re-analyzed the 5' RACE reads; it lists each CDR3 protein once, without DNA. This sample lists some 300,000 distinct CDR3 sequences; its ten largest clones have more than 4.5%. Sequencing was carried out using blood. V usage is TRBV15 and J usage is TRBJ2-5; absent DNA, TCRdb's TRBD1 call cannot be checked. The TCR comes from a human donor with ulcerative colitis or Crohn's disease, or a healthy co-twin of an affected twin (not recorded which). This CDR3 reads CATSKGRNQETQYF.